This T cell receptor beta chain originates from a study of cytomegalovirus exposure and HLA in healthy donors (dated by TCRdb to 2017 to 2019). Background for the entire study: An earlier analysis of 587 of the donors reported approximately 260 Gb of sequence data and 90 million to 120 million unique TCR beta sequences obtained from roughly 170 million T cells. About 280 gigabases of sequencing data and approximately 92 million unique TCR sequences made up an early release that covered approximately 700 HLA-typed donors. Of the 350 to 450 genotyped donors, approximately 80% were placed in the genetic ancestry cluster associated with self-reported Caucasian donors. The study aimed to test whether signatures of past pathogen exposure could be identified by cataloging public T cell receptors. The T cell repertoires of 550 to 850 subjects were profiled by immunosequencing and related to cytomegalovirus serostatus. Along with the roughly 700-subject first cohort, a separate validation cohort of more than 90 different subjects was used. The study combined high-throughput TCR immunosequencing, statistical association of individual TCRs with disease status, and machine learning to predict cytomegalovirus infection status. A later analysis re-examined previously published TCR beta repertoires from hundreds of donors and added high-resolution HLA genotyping to investigate patterns of TCR occurrence. Rather than drawing on any new phenotypic data, the later analysis identified candidate immune exposures from TCR beta sequences and the way those sequences occurred across donors. An earlier analysis of about 600 of the donors used high-throughput TCR beta sequencing to judge whether each TCR beta V gene segment behaved as functional or pseudogenic. Donor age, sex, ethnicity and CMV serostatus were compiled together with the repertoire data. A later genetic analysis took genome-wide SNP genotypes for about 65% of the 666 donors and used that subset as a discovery cohort. All discovery cohort repertoires had been generated on a single sequencing platform. HLA typing covered class I and class II loci at four-digit resolution. The number of typed donors differed by locus: about 620-640 for A, B, C, DRB1 and DQB1; about 520 for DQA1; 600 to 610 for DPA1; and roughly 450 for DPB1. Because of strong linkage in the cohort, roughly five DR-DQ haplotypes were treated as single units for association and clustering. Among roughly 400 genotyped donors of the cohort, an average of approximately 220,000 unique TCR beta nucleotide sequences was sequenced per donor, of which about 19% were non-productive. Summary of the overall study and its limitations: A cluster of highly shared sequence variants was judged likely to represent a technical artifact of the sequencing pipeline. Because counts were too low, roughly 18 rarely observed V segments, including chromosome 9 orphons, were left out of the earlier analysis of over 550 of the donors. Some IMGT-functional V segments, including TRBV6-2 and TRBV6-3, could not be told apart with the 87-base-pair reads, so those segments were excluded. Assigning TCR associations to individual alleles was difficult when HLA alleles, especially DR and DQ, strongly co-occurred. The classifier was reported to diagnose cytomegalovirus status with high specificity and sensitivity in both the original and validation cohorts. In this cohort, only TCR beta chains were sequenced, and detectable features were limited by the absence of alpha or paired-chain data. According to a later analysis, parvovirus B19, influenza, CMV and Epstein-Barr virus appeared linked to several top co-occurrence clusters. According to a later analysis, most CMV-associated TCR beta chains appeared to be HLA-restricted, and the HLA associations seemed to be driven largely by CMV exposure. A later analysis found that HLA-associated TCR beta chains were more clonally expanded and had lower generation probabilities than equally common non-associated chains. In an earlier analysis of some 540 of the donors, most TCR beta V segments appeared in productive rearrangements about 87% or about 30% of the time, broadly matching IMGT annotations. In a later analysis, about 17,000 TCR beta sequences were associated with specific HLA alleles at a false discovery rate of 0.05. A further reported finding was that TCR beta sequences accurately predicted the HLA-A and HLA-B alleles for most subjects in the first cohort. According to a later genetic analysis, donors in an Asian-associated ancestry cluster had fewer N-insertions in productive TCRs than the approximately 690-donor mean. In a later genetic analysis, a missense DCLRE1C variant was associated with V-gene and J-gene trimming of TCR beta chains, and the association was replicated in an independent cohort. Presence/absence analyses assumed roughly uniform sequencing depth across donors, an assumption that may not hold. Linkage disequilibrium might explain the correlated functional status among segregating V segments, but an unknown experimental factor could not be excluded. CMV serostatus was the only immune exposure information available for the cohort. The study gave a list of under 200 TCR beta chains associated with cytomegalovirus. HLA typing was unavailable for some donors at each locus, so association tests used only the typed subset. It was suggested by the authors that the approach could potentially be generalized to other disease states and immunological phenotypes. In vitro tests confirmed that three of the cytomegalovirus-associated TCR beta chains recognize cytomegalovirus antigens. In a later analysis, the rate of TCR association differed among HLA loci, with DRB1 alleles having the most associated TCRs and HLA-C alleles having the fewest. Across donors, most TCR sequences were observed very rarely, whereas some public TCRs were present in many individuals.

From its cysteine to its phenylalanine, the CDR3 spans 13 amino acids. Solely the CDR3 DNA is kept, with 39 bases framed from the first base. V was cut back by 5 bases and J by 2 bases, leaving a gap of 8 bases between them. Based on the germline V gene (reference sequence), the CDR1 and CDR2 sequences are PRHDT and FYEKMQ. Preparation of the library involved the immunoSEQ multiplex PCR assay. A mixture of 60 forward primers for TCR Vbeta segments and 13 reverse primers for TCR Jbeta segments was used in the multiplex PCR. The CDR3 region of rearranged TCR beta genes was amplified from genomic DNA by a multiplex PCR assay. The amplified TCR beta libraries were sequenced on the Illumina HiSeq System as 87-base-pair reads. The original methods were these. In a later analysis, some 80 million unique TCR beta chains were counted across the 650 to 700 repertoires, and about 10 million of these chains were shared by at least two donors. Raw reads were error-corrected and collapsed into unique sequences with a nearest-neighbor algorithm that merged closely related sequences to remove PCR and sequencing errors. CDR3 sequences were aligned to IMGT reference sequences to assign V, D and J gene segments. For a sequence to be retained, a match of at least six nucleotides was required to both a V gene segment and a J gene segment. Rearrangements were classified as productive when the CDR3 lacked stop codons and remained in frame with V and J, and all other rearrangements were classified as non-productive. CDR3 was defined according to IMGT convention as the region running from the second conserved V-encoded cysteine to the conserved J-encoded phenylalanine. In an earlier analysis of around 640 of the donors, sequences lacking an unambiguous match to a single V gene segment were excluded. In an earlier analysis of several hundred of the donors, a V segment was called functional when productive rearrangements were above 56.7%, and segregating when the standard deviation between donors exceeded 5%. A statistical classification framework was built for diagnosing cytomegalovirus status from the catalog of TCR beta chain sequences. A later analysis assigned V and J genes by comparing TCR nucleotide sequences with IMGT/GENE-DB human TR gene sequences. In a later analysis, CDR3 sequences and most-parsimonious VDJ recombination scenarios were assigned using the TCRdist pipeline. In a later analysis, each TCR beta chain was defined by its CDR3 amino acid sequence together with its V-gene family, and reads without a unique V-gene family were excluded. A later analysis removed nearly 600 highly shared, low-generation-probability nucleotide sequences to deal with suspected cross-contamination and a sequencing artifact. In a later analysis, a clonal expansion index was calculated for each public chain from normalized within-repertoire ranks of inferred template counts. Generation probabilities in a later analysis came from a VDJ recombination model fitted to out-of-frame rearrangements, and those results were checked against IGoR. Hypergeometric tests were used in a later analysis to score TCR-TCR, TCR-HLA and TCR-CMV co-occurrence, with a repertoire-size bias correction applied to the TCR pairs. In a later analysis, false discovery rates were estimated by permuting HLA or CMV assignments 20 times. A later analysis grouped co-occurring TCRs with DBSCAN, adding TCRdist sequence similarity when clustering within HLA-allele-positive subsets. Co-occurrence clustering excluded repertoires with fewer than 30,000 or more than 120,000 public chains, plus five with anomalous nucleotide sharing. This is the immuneACCESS table as TCRdb keeps it, with only in-frame sequences that have V and J called. A part of the clones is gone; compared with another copy, unresolved V genes explain less than half, and the rest is unexplained. Clone size and V and J calls were adopted from that table, with D and trimming inferred from the DNA. This sample lists 150,000 to 200,000 clones; around four fifths were detected once. The top ten clones comprise 9.5% to 10% of the sample.

The cohort was made up of several hundred healthy bone marrow donors. Cohort members were all nominally healthy when sampled, although unrecorded immune exposures were likely present. The donor tested CMV seropositive and was one of the 289 seropositive cohort members. A peripheral blood sample was collected from each donor, and TCR beta sequencing was performed on peripheral blood mononuclear cells. The Qiagen DNeasy Blood Extraction Kit was used to extract genomic DNA from the blood cell samples. A remark on this clone: Its antigen remains unidentified. Per-base qualities were not stored, and no clone one base away is much larger.

The sequence links TRBV13 to TRBJ2-3, and perhaps TRBD1 as D gene, on 5 matching bases. The specimen sequenced was PBMCs. This sequence was found in a man in his late teens or twenties in good health and CMV-seropositive. The DNA sequence follows: TGTGCCAGCAGCCGGACACCCACAGATACGCAGTATTTT. Translated, this gives CASSRTPTDTQYF.